The present TCR beta chain was sequenced within a study of OX40 agonist ivuxolimab in advanced cancers. Study-wide context: Patients were treated with intravenous ivuxolimab, dosed at 0.01 to 10 mg/kg and infused every 2 weeks. Study-wide results and caveats: In CD8+ T cells, expanded clones were on average more numerous than in CD4+. Clonal expansion was among the lowest in partial responders at 0.1-3.0 mg/kg, especially CD8+.

Anyone with autoimmune disease history or systemic immunosuppression was excluded. CDR3 length equals 17 residues. Looked up from germline, CDR1 is SGHVS and CDR2 is FQNEAQ. V gave up 5 bases and J gave up 1 base, with 18 bases separating them. The method was immunoSEQ multiplex PCR; TCRdb's version includes in-frame clones alone and lacks a portion of them. Here the sample spans roughly 70,000 clones, approximately 83% being singletons. A remark on this clone: Its specificity is unknown.

The chain links TRBV7-8 to TRBJ1-5; D not certain. Sequenced material: CD4+ or CD8+ T cells sorted from blood, taken in a trial of the OX40 agonist ivuxolimab. This TCR came from an adult with an advanced solid tumor such as melanoma, head and neck, liver or kidney cancer. CDR3 nucleotide sequence: TGTGCCAGCAGCCCTGGCCCCGGGGAGGAGAGCAATCAGCCCCAGCATTTT. It codes for CASSPGPGEESNQPQHF.